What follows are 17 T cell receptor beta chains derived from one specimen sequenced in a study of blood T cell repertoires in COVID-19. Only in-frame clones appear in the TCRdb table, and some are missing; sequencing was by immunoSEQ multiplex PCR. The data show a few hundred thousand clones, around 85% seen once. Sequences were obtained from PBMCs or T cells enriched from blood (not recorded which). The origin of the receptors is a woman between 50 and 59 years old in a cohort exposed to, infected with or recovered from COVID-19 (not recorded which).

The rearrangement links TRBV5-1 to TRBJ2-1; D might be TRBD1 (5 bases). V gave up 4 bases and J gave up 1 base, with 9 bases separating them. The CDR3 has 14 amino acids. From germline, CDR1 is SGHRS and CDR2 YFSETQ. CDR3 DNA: TGCGCCAGCAGCACCGCAGGGTCCTACAATGAGCAGTTCTTC. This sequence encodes CASSTAGSYNEQFF.

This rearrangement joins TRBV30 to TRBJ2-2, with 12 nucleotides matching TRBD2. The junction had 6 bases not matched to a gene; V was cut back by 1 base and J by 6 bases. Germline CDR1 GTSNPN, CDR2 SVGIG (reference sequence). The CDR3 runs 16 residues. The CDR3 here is CAWSGSSGGASGELFF. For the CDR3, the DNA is TGTGCCTGGAGTGGATCTAGCGGGGGGGCCTCCGGGGAGCTGTTTTTT.

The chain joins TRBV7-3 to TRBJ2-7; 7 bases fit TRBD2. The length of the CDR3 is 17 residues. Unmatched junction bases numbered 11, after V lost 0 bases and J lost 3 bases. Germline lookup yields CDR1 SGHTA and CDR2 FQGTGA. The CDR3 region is CASSLTGGVGGNYEQYF. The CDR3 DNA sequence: TGTGCCAGCAGCTTAACGGGCGGTGTCGGGGGGAACTACGAGCAGTACTTC.

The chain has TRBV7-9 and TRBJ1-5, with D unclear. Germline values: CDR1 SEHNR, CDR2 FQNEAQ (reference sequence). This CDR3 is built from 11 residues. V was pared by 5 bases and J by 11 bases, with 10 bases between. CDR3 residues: CASSQTGAQHF. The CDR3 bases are TGTGCCAGCAGCCAGACTGGAGCCCAGCATTTT.

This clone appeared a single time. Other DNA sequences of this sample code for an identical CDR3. The CDR3 DNA follows: TGTGCCAGCAGCGTAGGCCAGGGGAACTATGGCTACACCTTC. Protein sequence: CASSVGQGNYGYTF. This chain links TRBV9 with TRBJ1-2; D perhaps matches TRBD1 (6 bases). CDR1 is SGDLS and CDR2 is YYNGEE in the germline V gene. V lost 0 bases and J 2 bases, leaving 8 bases between the germline ends. CDR3 length: 14 amino acids.

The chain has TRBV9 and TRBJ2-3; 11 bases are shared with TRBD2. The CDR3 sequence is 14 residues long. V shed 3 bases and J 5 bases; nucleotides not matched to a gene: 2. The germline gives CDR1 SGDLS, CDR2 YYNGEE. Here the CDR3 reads CASSGGTSGDTQYF. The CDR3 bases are TGTGCCAGCAGCGGCGGGACTAGCGGAGATACGCAGTATTTT.

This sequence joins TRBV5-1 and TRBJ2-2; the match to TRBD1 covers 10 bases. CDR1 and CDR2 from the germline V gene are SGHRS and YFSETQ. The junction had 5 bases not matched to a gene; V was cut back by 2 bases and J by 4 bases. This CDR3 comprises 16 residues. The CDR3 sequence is CASSFPRDRGTGELFF. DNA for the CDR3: TGCGCCAGCAGCTTCCCGAGGGACAGGGGCACCGGGGAGCTGTTTTTT. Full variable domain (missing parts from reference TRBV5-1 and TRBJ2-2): KAGVTQTPRYLIKTRGQQVTLSCSPISGHRSVSWYQQTPGQGLQFLFEYFSETQRNKGNFPGRFSGRQFSNSRSEMNVSTLELGDSALYLCASSFPRDRGTGELFFGEGSRLTVL.

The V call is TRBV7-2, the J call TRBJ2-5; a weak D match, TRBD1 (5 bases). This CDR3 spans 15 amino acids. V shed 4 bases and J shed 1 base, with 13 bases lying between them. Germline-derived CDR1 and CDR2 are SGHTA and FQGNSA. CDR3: CASSYRYRRQETQYF. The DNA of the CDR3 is TGTGCCAGCAGCTACCGATACAGGCGCCAAGAGACCCAGTACTTC. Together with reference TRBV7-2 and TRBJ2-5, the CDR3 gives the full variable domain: GAGVSQSPSNKVTEKGKDVELRCDPISGHTALYWYRQSLGQGLEFLIYFQGNSAPDKSGLPSDRFSAERTGGSVSTLTIQRTQQEDSAVYLCASSYRYRRQETQYFGPGTRLLVL.

This CDR3 is CASSQSFHRAPSNQPQHF. CDR3 nucleotides: TGCGCCAGCAGCCAATCCTTTCACAGGGCCCCCTCCAATCAGCCCCAGCATTTT. This chain joins TRBV4-3 and TRBJ1-5; possible D gene TRBD1, 6 bases. The CDR3 spans 18 residues. V was pared by 2 bases and J by 3 bases, with 20 bases between. The germline V gene encodes CDR1 LGHNA and CDR2 YSLEER.

CDR3 protein: CASSPLAGGRVSHNEQFF. In nucleotides, the CDR3 is TGCGCCAGCAGCCCCCTAGCGGGGGGGCGAGTTTCCCACAATGAGCAGTTCTTC. This chain joins TRBV4-1 and TRBJ2-1, with 12 bases matching TRBD2. The trim removed 4 bases at V and 5 bases at J, leaving 12 bases unmatched. The V gene's germline CDR1 is MGHRA and CDR2 YSYEKL. The CDR3 contains 18 residues.

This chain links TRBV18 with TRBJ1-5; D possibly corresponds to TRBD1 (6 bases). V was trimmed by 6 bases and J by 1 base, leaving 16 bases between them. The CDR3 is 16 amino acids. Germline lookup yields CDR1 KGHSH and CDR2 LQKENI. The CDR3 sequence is CASSASGQNSNQPQHF. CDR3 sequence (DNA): TGTGCCAGCTCCGCTAGCGGACAGAACAGCAATCAGCCCCAGCATTTT.

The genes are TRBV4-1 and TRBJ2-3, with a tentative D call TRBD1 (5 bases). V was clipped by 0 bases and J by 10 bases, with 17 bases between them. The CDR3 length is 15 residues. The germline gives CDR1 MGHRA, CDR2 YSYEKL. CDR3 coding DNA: TGCGCCAGCAGCCAAGATGGGGCCCAATCGACTCCGCAGTATTTT. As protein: CASSQDGAQSTPQYF.

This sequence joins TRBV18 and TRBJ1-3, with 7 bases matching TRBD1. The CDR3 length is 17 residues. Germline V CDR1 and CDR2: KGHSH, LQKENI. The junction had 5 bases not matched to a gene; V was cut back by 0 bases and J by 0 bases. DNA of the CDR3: TGTGCCAGCTCACCACCCGGAGGGGGCGGCTCTGGAAACACCATATATTTT. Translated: CASSPPGGGGSGNTIYF.

Here the CDR3 DNA reads TGTGCCAGCAGTTTAGCGGGGACAGGGCAGTTCTTC. It yields the protein CASSLAGTGQFF. This chain connects TRBV12-3 or TRBV12-4 to TRBJ2-1; 8 nucleotides agree with TRBD1. CDR3 length: 12 residues. V was clipped by 0 bases and J by 12 bases; unmatched bases: 1.

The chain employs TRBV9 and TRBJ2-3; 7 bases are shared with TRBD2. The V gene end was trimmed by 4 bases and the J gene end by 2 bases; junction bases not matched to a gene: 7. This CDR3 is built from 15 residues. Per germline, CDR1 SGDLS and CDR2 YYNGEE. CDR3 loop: CASSPPGGLTDTQYF. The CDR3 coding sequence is TGTGCCAGCAGCCCACCGGGGGGACTCACAGATACGCAGTATTTT.

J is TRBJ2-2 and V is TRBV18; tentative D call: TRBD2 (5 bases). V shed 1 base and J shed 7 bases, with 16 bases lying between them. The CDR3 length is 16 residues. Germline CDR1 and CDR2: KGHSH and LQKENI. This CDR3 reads CASSPLSRGRNGELFF. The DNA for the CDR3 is TGTGCCAGCTCACCACTCAGTCGAGGGCGGAACGGGGAGCTGTTTTTT.

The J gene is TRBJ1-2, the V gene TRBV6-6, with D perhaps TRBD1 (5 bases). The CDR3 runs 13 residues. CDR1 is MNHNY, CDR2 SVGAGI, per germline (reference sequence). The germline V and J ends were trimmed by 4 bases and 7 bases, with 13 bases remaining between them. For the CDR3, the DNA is TGTGCCAGCAGTTGGGAGGGGAGGAGTGGCTACACCTTC. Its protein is CASSWEGRSGYTF.